The count of the clone carrying this TCR beta chain is one. What it recognizes is unknown. Assay used: immunoSEQ multiplex PCR; TCRdb lists only in-frame clones, some missing. The data contain roughly 91,000 clones, around 90% of them singletons. The data were obtained in a study of OX40 agonist ivuxolimab in advanced cancers. Study-level findings and limits: CD4+ and CD8+ blood T cells expanded clonally by week 6 at 0.1 to 3.0 mg/kg. CD8+ T cells averaged more expanded clones than CD4+. No antigen was identified for the clonally expanded peripheral T cells.

Prior autoimmune disease or systemic immunosuppression barred patients. The CDR3 is 13 amino acids. The V segment lost 8 bases and the J segment 4 bases; nucleotides outside the gene matches: 5. Germline CDR1 reads MNHNY; CDR2 reads SVGAGI (reference sequence). The V and J genes are TRBV6-6 and TRBJ2-3; 8 bases are a match to TRBD1. The sequencing here drew on CD4+ or CD8+ T cells sorted from blood, taken in a trial of the OX40 agonist ivuxolimab. This sequence was found in an adult with an advanced solid tumor such as melanoma, head and neck, liver or kidney cancer. CDR3 residues: CASDDRGSDTQYF. CDR3 bases: TGTGCCAGCGACGACAGGGGATCAGATACGCAGTATTTT.